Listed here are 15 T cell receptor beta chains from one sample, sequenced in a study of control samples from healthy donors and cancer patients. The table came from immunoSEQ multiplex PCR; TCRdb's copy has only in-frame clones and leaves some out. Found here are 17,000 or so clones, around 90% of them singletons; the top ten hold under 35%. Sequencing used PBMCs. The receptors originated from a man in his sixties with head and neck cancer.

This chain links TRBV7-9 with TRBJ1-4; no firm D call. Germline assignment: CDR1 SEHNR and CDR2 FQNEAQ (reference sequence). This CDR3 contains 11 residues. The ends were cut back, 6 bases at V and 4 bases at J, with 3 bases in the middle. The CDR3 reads CASRLNEKLFF. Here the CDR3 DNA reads TGTGCCAGCAGACTTAATGAAAAACTGTTTTTT.

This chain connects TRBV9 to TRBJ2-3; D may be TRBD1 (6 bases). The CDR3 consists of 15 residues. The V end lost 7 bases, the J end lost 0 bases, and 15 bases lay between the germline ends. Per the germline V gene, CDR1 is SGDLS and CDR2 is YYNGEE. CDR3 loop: CASGGPDSSTDTQYF. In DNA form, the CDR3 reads TGTGCCAGCGGAGGTCCGGACAGTAGCACAGATACGCAGTATTTT.

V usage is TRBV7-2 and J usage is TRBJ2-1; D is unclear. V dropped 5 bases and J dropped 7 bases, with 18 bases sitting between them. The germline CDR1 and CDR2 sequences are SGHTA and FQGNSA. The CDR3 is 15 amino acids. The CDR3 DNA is TGTGCCAGCAGCCCGTCCCTGAGTACGAGGAATGAGCAGTTCTTC. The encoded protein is CASSPSLSTRNEQFF.

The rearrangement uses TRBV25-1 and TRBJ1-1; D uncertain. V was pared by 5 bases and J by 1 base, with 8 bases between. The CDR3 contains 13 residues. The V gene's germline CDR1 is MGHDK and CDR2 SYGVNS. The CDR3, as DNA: TGTGCCAGCAGTAGGTACACGAACACTGAAGCTTTCTTT. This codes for CASSRYTNTEAFF.

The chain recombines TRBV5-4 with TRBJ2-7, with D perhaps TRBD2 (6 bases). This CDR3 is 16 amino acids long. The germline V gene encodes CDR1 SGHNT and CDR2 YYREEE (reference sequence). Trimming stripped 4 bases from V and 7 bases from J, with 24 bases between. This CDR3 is CASSPKAAGPAGEQYF. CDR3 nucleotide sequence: TGTGCCAGCAGCCCGAAGGCCGCGGGGCCGGCGGGTGAGCAGTACTTC.

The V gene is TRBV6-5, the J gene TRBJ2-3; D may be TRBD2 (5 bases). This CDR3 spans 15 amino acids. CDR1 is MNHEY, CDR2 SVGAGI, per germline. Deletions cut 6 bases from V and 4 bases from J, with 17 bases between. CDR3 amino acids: CASSPGVVAPDTQYF. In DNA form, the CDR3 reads TGTGCCAGCAGCCCCGGGGTTGTAGCCCCAGATACGCAGTATTTT.

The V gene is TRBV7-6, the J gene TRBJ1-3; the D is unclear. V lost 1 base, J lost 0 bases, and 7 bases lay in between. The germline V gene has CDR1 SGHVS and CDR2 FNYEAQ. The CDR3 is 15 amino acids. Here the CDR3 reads CASSLGVSSGNTIYF. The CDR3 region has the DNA TGTGCCAGCAGCTTAGGGGTTAGCTCTGGAAACACCATATATTTT.

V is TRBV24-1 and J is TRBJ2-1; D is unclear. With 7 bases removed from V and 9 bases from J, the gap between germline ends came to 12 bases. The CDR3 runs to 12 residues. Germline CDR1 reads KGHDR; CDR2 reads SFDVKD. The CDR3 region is CATSDSRREQFF. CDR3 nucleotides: TGTGCCACCAGCGACTCCAGGCGTGAGCAGTTCTTC.

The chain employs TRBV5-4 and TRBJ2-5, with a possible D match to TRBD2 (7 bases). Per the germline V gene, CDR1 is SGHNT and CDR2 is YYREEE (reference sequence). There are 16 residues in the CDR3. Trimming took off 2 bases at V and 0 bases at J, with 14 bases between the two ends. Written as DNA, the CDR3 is TGTGCCAGCAGCTTAGGGGGGCGGGGGCACCAAGAGACCCAGTACTTC. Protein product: CASSLGGRGHQETQYF. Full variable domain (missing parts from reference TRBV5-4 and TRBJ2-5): ETGVTQSPTHLIKTRGQQVTLRCSSQSGHNTVSWYQQALGQGPQFIFQYYREEENGRGNFPPRFSGLQFPNYSSELNVNALELDDSALYLCASSLGGRGHQETQYFGPGTRLLVL.

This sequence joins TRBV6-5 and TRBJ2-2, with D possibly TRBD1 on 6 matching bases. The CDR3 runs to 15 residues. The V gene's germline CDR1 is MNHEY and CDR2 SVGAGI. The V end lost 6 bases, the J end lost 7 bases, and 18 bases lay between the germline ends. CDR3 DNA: TGTGCCAGCAGCACATCCGGCACAGGGCTCGGGGAGCTGTTTTTT. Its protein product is CASSTSGTGLGELFF.

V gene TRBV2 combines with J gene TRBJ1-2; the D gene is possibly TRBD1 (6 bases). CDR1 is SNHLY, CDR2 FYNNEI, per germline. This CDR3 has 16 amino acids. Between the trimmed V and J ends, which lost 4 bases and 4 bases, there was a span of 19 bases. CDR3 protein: CASSGGLGGLAYGYTF. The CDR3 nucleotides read TGTGCCAGCAGTGGGGGACTGGGGGGGCTAGCCTATGGCTACACCTTC. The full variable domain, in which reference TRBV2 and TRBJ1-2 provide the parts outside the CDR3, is EPEVTQTPSHQVTQMGQEVILRCVPISNHLYFYWYRQILGQKVEFLVSFYNNEISEKSEIFDDQFSVERPDGSNFTLKIRSTKLEDSAMYFCASSGGLGGLAYGYTFGSGTRLTVV.

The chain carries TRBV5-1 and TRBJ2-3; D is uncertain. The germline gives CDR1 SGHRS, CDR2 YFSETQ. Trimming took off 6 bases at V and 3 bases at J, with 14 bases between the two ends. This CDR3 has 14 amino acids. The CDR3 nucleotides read TGCGCCAGCACCGCAGAGCCATCAACAGATACGCAGTATTTT. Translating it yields CASTAEPSTDTQYF.

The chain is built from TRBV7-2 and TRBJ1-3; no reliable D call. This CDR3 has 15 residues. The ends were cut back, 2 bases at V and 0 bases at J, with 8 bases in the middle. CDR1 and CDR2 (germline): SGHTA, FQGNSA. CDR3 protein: CASSLSSSSGNTIYF. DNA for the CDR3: TGTGCCAGCAGCTTATCGTCTAGCTCTGGAAACACCATATATTTT.

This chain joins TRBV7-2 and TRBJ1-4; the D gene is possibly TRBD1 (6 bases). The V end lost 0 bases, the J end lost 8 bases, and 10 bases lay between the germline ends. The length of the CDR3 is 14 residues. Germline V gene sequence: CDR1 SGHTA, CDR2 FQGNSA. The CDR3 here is CASSLAQGSEKLFF. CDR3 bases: TGTGCCAGCAGCTTAGCACAGGGCTCCGAAAAACTGTTTTTT.

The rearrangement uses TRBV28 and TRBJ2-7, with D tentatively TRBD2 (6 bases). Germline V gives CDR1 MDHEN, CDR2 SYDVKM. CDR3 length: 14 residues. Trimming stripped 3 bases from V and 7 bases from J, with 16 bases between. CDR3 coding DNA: TGTGCCAGCAGTTTGGGGGACCCAGGGAGGGAGCAGTACTTC. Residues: CASSLGDPGREQYF.